This T cell receptor (beta chain) was recorded in a study of chemoradiotherapy in HPV16-positive cancers. Comment on this clone: Its antigen is still unknown.

This CDR3 region has 18 residues. V shed 3 bases and J shed 2 bases, with 22 bases lying between them. Per germline, CDR1 SGDLS and CDR2 YYNGEE. Study-wide results and limits: In HPV16-positive patients, HPV-responsive T-cell expansion tracked better recurrence-free survival. HPV-specific T cells were functionally defined from only two HPV16-positive patients.

The assay was immunoSEQ multiplex PCR, and TCRdb's table has in-frame clones only and misses some. The repertoire includes 17,000 or so clones, approximately 90% of them detected once, and roughly 15% sits in the top ten. V usage is TRBV9 and J usage is TRBJ2-3; a possible D gene is TRBD2 (7 bases). The receptor comes from a human donor with HPV-associated anogenital cancer. Specimen: blood, collected from a patient who underwent chemoradiotherapy. The CDR3 DNA reads as TGTGCCAGCAGCGCCCACCCCTTCCGGGGGGCAACCACAGATACGCAGTATTTT. Translated, it gives CASSAHPFRGATTDTQYF.